The clone carrying this T cell receptor (beta chain) was counted only a few times. One junction end does not reproduce the germline sequence, and a read error may be involved. This sample was taken from a study of blood T cells in healthy people across ages. Per germline, CDR1 SSHAT and CDR2 FNYEAQ (reference sequence). This CDR3 spans 13 amino acids. Combining a sample-barcoded 5' primer with a J-beta primer mix, a second PCR ran for roughly 7 to 11 cycles. Each cDNA molecule received a tag from a template-switch adaptor that had 12 random nucleotides. TCRdb processed the 5' RACE reads anew with MiXCR; each CDR3 protein has one entry. Of 850,000 or so distinct CDR3 sequences in the sample, 29% were seen once.

This clonotype originated in a woman of 80 years or more in good health. The sample consisted of blood. V gene TRBV7-7 combines with J gene TRBJ2-1, with D possibly TRBD2 on 6 matching bases. CDR3 region: CASSLATAGEQFF. In nucleotides, the CDR3 is TGTGCTAGCAGCTTAGCGACGGCGGGAGAGCAGTTCTTC.